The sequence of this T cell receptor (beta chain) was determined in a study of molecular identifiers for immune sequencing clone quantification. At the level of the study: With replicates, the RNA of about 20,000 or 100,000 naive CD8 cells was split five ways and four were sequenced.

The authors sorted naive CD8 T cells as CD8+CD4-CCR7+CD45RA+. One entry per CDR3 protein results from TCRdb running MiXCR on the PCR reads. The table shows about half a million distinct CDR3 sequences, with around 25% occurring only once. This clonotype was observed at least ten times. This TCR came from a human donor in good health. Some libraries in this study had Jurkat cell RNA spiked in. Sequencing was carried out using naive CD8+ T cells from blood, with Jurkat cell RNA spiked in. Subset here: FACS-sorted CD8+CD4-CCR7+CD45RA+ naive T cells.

This chain's CDR3 is CASGSGRAYEQYF. The CDR3 region has the DNA TGTGCCAGCGGTAGCGGGAGGGCCTACGAGCAGTACTTC. The rearrangement joins TRBV6-2 or TRBV6-3 to TRBJ2-7, with 11 bases identical to TRBD2. Germline loops: CDR1 MNHEY, CDR2 SVGEGT. J gave up 2 bases and V 8 bases, and 2 bases lay outside the gene matches. The CDR3 extends over 13 amino acids.